This is a list of T cell receptor beta chains from one sample in a study of shared clonotypes between healthy human individuals. Generated by immunoSEQ multiplex PCR, the TCRdb table keeps only in-frame clones and is missing some. The sample holds 2.5 million or so clones, 90% to 95% seen once. The sequenced sample was naive CD4+ T cells sorted from blood. These receptors were collected from a man between 18 and 29 years old in good health. CDR3s include the opening cysteine and the closing phenylalanine or tryptophan. A D gene is named only where the DNA matches it firmly. Clone size appears in some rows only: once, few, many, or a class for an expanded clone.

.,TRBJ2-3,.,TRBV19,TGTGCCAGTACCCAGCGAGGCACAGATACGCAGTATTTT,CASTQRGTDTQYF
.,TRBJ2-5,.,TRBV5-1,TGCGCCAGCAGCTTGCGCCCCGACCAAGAGACCCAGTACTTC,CASSLRPDQETQYF
.,TRBJ2-7,.,TRBV9,TGTGCCAGCAGCTTTCGGGTCCCCAACTACGAGCAGTACTTC,CASSFRVPNYEQYF
.,TRBJ2-1,.,TRBV18,TGTGCCAGCTCAGTAAACAGTGGGGGGTCCAATGAGCAGTTCTTC,CASSVNSGGSNEQFF
.,TRBJ2-7,once,TRBV7-9,TGTGCCAGCAGCTTAGGGGACAACTCCTACGAGCAGTACTTC,CASSLGDNSYEQYF
.,TRBJ1-2,.,TRBV7-2,TGTGCCAGCAGCTTAGGTAGAGGGGACTATGGCTACACCTTC,CASSLGRGDYGYTF
.,TRBJ2-3,.,TRBV23-1,TGCGCCAGCTCCCTGGGGGCAACAGATACGCAGTATTTT,CASSLGATDTQYF
TRBD2,TRBJ2-2,.,TRBV2,TGTGCCAGCAGAACCCGGGTAGCGGGAGGGGTCGGGGAGCTGTTTTTT,CASRTRVAGGVGELFF
.,TRBJ2-7,.,TRBV2,TGTGCCAGCAGTTCCCCTAGCACTACCCGCCACGAGCAGTACTTC,CASSSPSTTRHEQYF
.,TRBJ2-1,.,TRBV9,TGTGCCAGCAGCCTATCGAATGGTCAGATCGGTGAGCAGTTCTTC,CASSLSNGQIGEQFF
.,TRBJ2-7,.,TRBV5-6,TGTGCCAGCAGCTTGGTTGGAGGCTCCTACGAGCAGTACTTC,CASSLVGGSYEQYF
.,TRBJ2-3,.,TRBV6-1,TGTGCCAGCAGTGAAGGTGGGGGCGCTGGGGCAGATACGCAGTATTTT,CASSEGGGAGADTQYF
TRBD2,TRBJ2-3,.,TRBV19,TGTGCCAGTAGTATATCCCCCGGGAGGACAGATACGCAGTATTTT,CASSISPGRTDTQYF
.,TRBJ1-1,.,TRBV18,TGTGCCAGCTCACGCCCGGGGGGGAACACTGAAGCTTTCTTT,CASSRPGGNTEAFF
TRBD2,TRBJ2-7,.,TRBV30,TGTGCCTGGAGTGTAGCGGGAGGGTACGAGCAGTACTTC,CAWSVAGGYEQYF
.,TRBJ1-2,.,TRBV27,TGTGCCAGCAGTGGGGGGGACTACAACTATGGCTACACCTTC,CASSGGDYNYGYTF
.,TRBJ1-1,.,TRBV29-1,TGCAGCGTTCATTCGGGGGTGAACACTGAAGCTTTCTTT,CSVHSGVNTEAFF
.,TRBJ2-2,.,TRBV2,TGTGCCAGCTCGTTCGGGGGAAACACCGGGGAGCTGTTTTTT,CASSFGGNTGELFF
.,TRBJ1-5,.,TRBV6-5,TGTGCCAGCAAAGGGCTAGGGCAGCCCCAGCATTTT,CASKGLGQPQHF
.,TRBJ2-4,.,TRBV4-1,TGCGCCAGCAGCCAAGGCCCTATGGTGGAAGACATCAAAAACATTCAGTACTTC,CASSQGPMVEDIKNIQYF
.,TRBJ2-1,.,TRBV5-1,TGCGCCAGCAGCCAGGGAGATCTGGTTAGTGGTGAGCAGTTCTTC,CASSQGDLVSGEQFF
.,TRBJ1-5,.,TRBV6-1,TGTGCCACTATACAGGACAATCAGCCCCAGCATTTT,CATIQDNQPQHF
TRBD1,TRBJ2-3,.,TRBV6-1,TGTGCCAGCAGAGGGGACAGGGCCAGCACAGATACGCAGTATTTT,CASRGDRASTDTQYF
TRBD1,TRBJ1-6,.,TRBV2,TGTGCCAGCAGTACAAGGGGGGACAGGGGACAGAATTCACCCCTCCACTTT,CASSTRGDRGQNSPLHF
.,TRBJ1-5,.,TRBV7-2,TGTGCCAGCAGCTTGACAGTGTTTAATCAGCCCCAGCATTTT,CASSLTVFNQPQHF
.,TRBJ2-7,.,TRBV7-9,TGTGCCAGCAGCCCCACAGGGGGGGACTCCTACGAGCAGTACTTC,CASSPTGGDSYEQYF
TRBD1,TRBJ1-4,.,TRBV9,TGTGCCAGCAGCGTACGGGACAGGGGGGAAAAACTGTTTTTT,CASSVRDRGEKLFF
.,TRBJ2-7,.,TRBV7-9,TGTGCCAGCAGCCCCGAGGGACGGCGGGGCGAGCAGTACTTC,CASSPEGRRGEQYF
TRBD2,TRBJ2-1,.,TRBV6-1,TGTGCCAGCAGTGCGAGGCCTAGCGGGGGGAAATACAATGAGCAGTTCTTC,CASSARPSGGKYNEQFF
.,TRBJ1-1,few,TRBV19,TGTGCCAGTAGTAGCCCTCGAGGGGCCGGACGGAGTGAAGCTTTCTTT,CASSSPRGAGRSEAFF
.,TRBJ2-3,.,TRBV6-6,TGTGCCAGCAGTCCGGGACGGGTGAACACAGATACGCAGTATTTT,CASSPGRVNTDTQYF
.,TRBJ1-1,.,TRBV4-3,TGCGCCAGCAGCCAAGATCACGGGACCACTGAAGCTTTCTTT,CASSQDHGTTEAFF
.,TRBJ2-3,.,TRBV2,TGTGCCAGCACCCCAAGACTCCGCACAGATACGCAGTATTTT,CASTPRLRTDTQYF
TRBD1,TRBJ1-3,.,TRBV6-6,TGTGCCAGCACCCAGACAGGGACCGGAAACACCATATATTTT,CASTQTGTGNTIYF
.,TRBJ2-7,.,TRBV18,TGTGCCAGCTCACCATCCCTCTGGGGGTCCCTTTACGAGCAGTACTTC,CASSPSLWGSLYEQYF
.,TRBJ1-1,.,TRBV15,TGTGCCACCAGTTCCTCGGGGCGAAACACTGAAGCTTTCTTT,CATSSSGRNTEAFF
TRBD1,TRBJ2-7,.,TRBV28,TGTGCCAGCAGTTTATTGACGGGACAGAGATCCTACGAGCAGTACTTC,CASSLLTGQRSYEQYF
.,TRBJ2-3,once,TRBV10-1,TGCGCCAGCAGTGAGTTAGCCGGCAGTTTCACAGATACGCAGTATTTT,CASSELAGSFTDTQYF
TRBD1,TRBJ2-5,once,TRBV9,TGTGCCAGCAGCGGGGGGACAGGGAGTCGAGAGACCCAGTACTTC,CASSGGTGSRETQYF
.,TRBJ2-7,once,TRBV5-1,TGCGCCAGCAGCTTGGGTGGACAGAATAACGAGCAGTACTTC,CASSLGGQNNEQYF
.,TRBJ2-3,.,TRBV6-1,TGTGCCAGCAGTGATGTGCGGGGTACGCAGTATTTT,CASSDVRGTQYF
.,TRBJ2-5,.,TRBV21-1,TGTGCCAGCAGCAAGTACCGACAGGGGGCCCCTCCCCAAGAGACCCAGTACTTC,CASSKYRQGAPPQETQYF
.,TRBJ1-2,.,TRBV29-1,TGCATGACGCAGGGGCTGGAGGGCTACACCTTC,CMTQGLEGYTF
.,TRBJ2-7,.,TRBV30,TGTGCCTGGAGGGGCTCGGCCTACGAGCAGTACTTC,CAWRGSAYEQYF
.,TRBJ1-4,.,TRBV10-3,TGTGCCATCAGTGAGTCGGGCCCAGCGTTTGGGACTAATGAAAAACTGTTTTTT,CAISESGPAFGTNEKLFF
TRBD1,TRBJ2-7,once,TRBV10-2,TGCGCCAGCAGGGAACAGGGGGCCTCCTACGAGCAGTACTTC,CASREQGASYEQYF